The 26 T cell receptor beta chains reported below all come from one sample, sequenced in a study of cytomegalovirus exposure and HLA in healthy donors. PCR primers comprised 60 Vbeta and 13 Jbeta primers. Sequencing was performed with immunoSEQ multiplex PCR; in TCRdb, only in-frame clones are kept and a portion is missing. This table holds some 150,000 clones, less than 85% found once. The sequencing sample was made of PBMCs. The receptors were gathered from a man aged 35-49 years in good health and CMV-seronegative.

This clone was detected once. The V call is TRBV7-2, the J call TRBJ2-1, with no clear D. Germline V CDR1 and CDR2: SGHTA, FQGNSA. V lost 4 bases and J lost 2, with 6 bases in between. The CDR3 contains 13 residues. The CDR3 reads CASSSSAYNEQFF. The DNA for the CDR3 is TGTGCCAGCAGCTCCAGCGCCTACAATGAGCAGTTCTTC.

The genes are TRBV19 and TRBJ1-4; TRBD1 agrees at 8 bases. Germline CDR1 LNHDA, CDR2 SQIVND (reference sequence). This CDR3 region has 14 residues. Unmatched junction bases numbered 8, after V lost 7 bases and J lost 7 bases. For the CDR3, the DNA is TGTGCCAGTACCAGCCAGGGGGCAAGTGAAAAACTGTTTTTT. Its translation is CASTSQGASEKLFF.

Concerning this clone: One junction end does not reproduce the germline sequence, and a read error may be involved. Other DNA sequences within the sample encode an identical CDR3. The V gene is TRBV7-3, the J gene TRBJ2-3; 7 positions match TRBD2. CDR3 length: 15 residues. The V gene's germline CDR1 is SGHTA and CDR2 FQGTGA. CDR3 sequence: CASSSSGASTDTQYF. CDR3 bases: TGTGCCAGCAGCTCGAGCGGGGCGAGCACGGATACGCAGTATTTT. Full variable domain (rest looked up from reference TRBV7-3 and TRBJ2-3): GAGVSQTPSNKVTEKGKYVELRCDPISGHTALYWYRQSLGQGPEFLIYFQGTGAADDSGLPNDRFFAVRPEGSVSTLKIQRTERGDSAVYLCASSSSGASTDTQYFGPGTRLTVL.

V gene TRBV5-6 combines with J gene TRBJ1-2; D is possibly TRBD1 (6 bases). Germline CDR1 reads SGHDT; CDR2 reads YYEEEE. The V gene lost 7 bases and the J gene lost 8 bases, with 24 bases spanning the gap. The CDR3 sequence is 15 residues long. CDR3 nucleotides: TGTGCCAGCGCTTGGGGGCGGACCGGATACGGGGGCTACACCTTC. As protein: CASAWGRTGYGGYTF. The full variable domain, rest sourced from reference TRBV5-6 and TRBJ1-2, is DAGVTQSPTHLIKTRGQQVTLRCSPKSGHDTVSWYQQALGQGPQFIFQYYEEEERQRGNFPDRFSGHQFPNYSSELNVNALLLGDSALYLCASAWGRTGYGGYTFGSGTRLTVV.

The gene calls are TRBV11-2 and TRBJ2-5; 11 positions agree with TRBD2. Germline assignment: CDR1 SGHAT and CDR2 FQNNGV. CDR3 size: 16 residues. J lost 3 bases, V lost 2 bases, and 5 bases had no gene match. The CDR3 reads CASSLNSGGVKETQYF. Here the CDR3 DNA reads TGTGCCAGCAGCTTAAATAGCGGGGGGGTTAAAGAGACCCAGTACTTC.

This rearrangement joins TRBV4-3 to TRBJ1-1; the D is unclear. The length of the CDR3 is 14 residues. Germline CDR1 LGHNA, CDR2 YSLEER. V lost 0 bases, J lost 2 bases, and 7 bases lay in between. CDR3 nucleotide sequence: TGCGCCAGCAGCCAAGATTTGGCTAACACTGAAGCTTTCTTT. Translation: CASSQDLANTEAFF.

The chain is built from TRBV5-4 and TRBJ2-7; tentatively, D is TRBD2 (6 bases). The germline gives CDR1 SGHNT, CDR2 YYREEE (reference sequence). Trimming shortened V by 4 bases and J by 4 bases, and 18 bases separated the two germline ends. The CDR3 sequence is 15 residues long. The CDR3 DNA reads TGTGCCAGCAGCCCGCCGGGAGCTCGGGGTTACGAGCAGTACTTC. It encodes CASSPPGARGYEQYF.

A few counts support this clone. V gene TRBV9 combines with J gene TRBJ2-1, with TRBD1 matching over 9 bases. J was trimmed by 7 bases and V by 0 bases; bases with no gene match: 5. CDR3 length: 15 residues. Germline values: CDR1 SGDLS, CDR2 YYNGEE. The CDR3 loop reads CASSVVTGGVNEQFF. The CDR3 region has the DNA TGTGCCAGCAGCGTAGTCACAGGGGGCGTGAATGAGCAGTTCTTC.

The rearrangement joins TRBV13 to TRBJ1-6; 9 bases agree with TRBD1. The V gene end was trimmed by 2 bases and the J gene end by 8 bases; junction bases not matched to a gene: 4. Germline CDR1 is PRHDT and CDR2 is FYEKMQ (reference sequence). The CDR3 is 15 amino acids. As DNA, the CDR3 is TGTGCCAGCAGCTTACGCGGACAGGGGTATTCACCCCTCCACTTT. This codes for CASSLRGQGYSPLHF. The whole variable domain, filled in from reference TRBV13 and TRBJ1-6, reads AAGVIQSPRHLIKEKRETATLKCYPIPRHDTVYWYQQGPGQDPQFLISFYEKMQSDKGSIPDRFSAQQFSDYHSELNMSSLELGDSALYFCASSLRGQGYSPLHFGNGTRLTVT.

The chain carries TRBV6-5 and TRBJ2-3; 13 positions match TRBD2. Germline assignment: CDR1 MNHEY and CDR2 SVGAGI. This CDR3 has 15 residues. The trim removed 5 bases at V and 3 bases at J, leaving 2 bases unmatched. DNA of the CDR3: TGTGCCAGCAGTCCGACTAGCGGGAGGACAGATACGCAGTATTTT. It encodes CASSPTSGRTDTQYF.

The CDR3 DNA reads as TGTGCCATCAGTGCAGGGACATGGAACACTGAAGCTTTCTTT. Its protein product is CAISAGTWNTEAFF. The chain recombines TRBV10-3 with TRBJ1-1; possible D gene TRBD1, 6 bases. Per the germline V gene, CDR1 is ENHRY and CDR2 is SYGVKD. This CDR3 contains 14 residues. Deletions cut 4 bases from V and 1 base from J, with 10 bases between.

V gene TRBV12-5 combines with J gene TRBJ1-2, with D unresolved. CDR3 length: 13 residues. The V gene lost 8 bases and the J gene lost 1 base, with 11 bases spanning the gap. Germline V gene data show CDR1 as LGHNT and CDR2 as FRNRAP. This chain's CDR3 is CASKPENNYGYTF. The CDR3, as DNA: TGTGCTAGTAAACCAGAAAATAACTATGGCTACACCTTC.

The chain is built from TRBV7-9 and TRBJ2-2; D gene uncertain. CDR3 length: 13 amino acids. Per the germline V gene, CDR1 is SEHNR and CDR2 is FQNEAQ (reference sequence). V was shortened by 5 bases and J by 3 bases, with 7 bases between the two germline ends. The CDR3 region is CASSARDTGELFF. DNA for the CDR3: TGTGCCAGCAGCGCCCGAGACACCGGGGAGCTGTTTTTT.

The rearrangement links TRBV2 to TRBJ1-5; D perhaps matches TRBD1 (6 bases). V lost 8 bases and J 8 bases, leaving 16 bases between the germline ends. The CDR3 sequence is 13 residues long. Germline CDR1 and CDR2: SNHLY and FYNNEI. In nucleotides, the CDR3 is TGTGCCAGCCGCCGGGACAACTTCGAGCCCCAGCATTTT. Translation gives CASRRDNFEPQHF. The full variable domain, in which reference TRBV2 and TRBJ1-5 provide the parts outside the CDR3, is EPEVTQTPSHQVTQMGQEVILRCVPISNHLYFYWYRQILGQKVEFLVSFYNNEISEKSEIFDDQFSVERPDGSNFTLKIRSTKLEDSAMYFCASRRDNFEPQHFGDGTRLSIL.

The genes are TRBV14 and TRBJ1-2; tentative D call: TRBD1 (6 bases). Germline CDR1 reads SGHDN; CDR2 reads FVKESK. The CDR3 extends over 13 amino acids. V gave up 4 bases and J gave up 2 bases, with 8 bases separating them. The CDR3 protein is CASSRGQNYGYTF. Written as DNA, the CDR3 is TGTGCCAGCAGCCGCGGACAGAACTATGGCTACACCTTC.

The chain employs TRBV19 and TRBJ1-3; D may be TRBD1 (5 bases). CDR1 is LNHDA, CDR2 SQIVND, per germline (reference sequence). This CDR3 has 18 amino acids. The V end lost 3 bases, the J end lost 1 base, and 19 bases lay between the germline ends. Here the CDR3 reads CASSIDTPKGVSGNTIYF. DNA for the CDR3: TGTGCCAGTAGTATCGATACTCCGAAAGGGGTTTCTGGAAACACCATATATTTT.

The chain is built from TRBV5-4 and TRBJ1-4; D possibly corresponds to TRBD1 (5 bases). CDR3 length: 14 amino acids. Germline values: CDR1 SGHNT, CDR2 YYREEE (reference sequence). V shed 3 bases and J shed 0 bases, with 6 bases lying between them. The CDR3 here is CASSWGATNEKLFF. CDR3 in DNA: TGTGCCAGCAGCTGGGGGGCAACTAATGAAAAACTGTTTTTT.

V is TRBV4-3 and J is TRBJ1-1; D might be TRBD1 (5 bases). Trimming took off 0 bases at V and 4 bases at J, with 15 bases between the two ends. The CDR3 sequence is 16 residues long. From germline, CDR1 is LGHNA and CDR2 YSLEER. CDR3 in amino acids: CASSQDRAGPSTEAFF. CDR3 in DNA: TGCGCCAGCAGCCAAGATCGAGCAGGGCCGAGCACTGAAGCTTTCTTT.

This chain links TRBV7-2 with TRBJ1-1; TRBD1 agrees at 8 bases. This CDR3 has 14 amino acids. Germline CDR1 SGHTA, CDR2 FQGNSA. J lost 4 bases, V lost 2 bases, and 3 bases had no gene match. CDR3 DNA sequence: TGTGCCAGCAGCTTATCTACAGGGGGCACTGAAGCTTTCTTT. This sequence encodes CASSLSTGGTEAFF.

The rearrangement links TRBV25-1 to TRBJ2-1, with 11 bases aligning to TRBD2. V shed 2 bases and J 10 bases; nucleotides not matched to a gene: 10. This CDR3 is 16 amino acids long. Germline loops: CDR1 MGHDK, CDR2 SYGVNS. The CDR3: CASSEGLAGGPCEQFF. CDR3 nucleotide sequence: TGTGCCAGCAGTGAAGGATTAGCGGGAGGGCCTTGCGAGCAGTTCTTC.

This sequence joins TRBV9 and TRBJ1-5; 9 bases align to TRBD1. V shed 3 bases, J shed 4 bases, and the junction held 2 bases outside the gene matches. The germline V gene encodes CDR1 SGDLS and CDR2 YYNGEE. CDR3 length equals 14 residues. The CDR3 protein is CASSAGQGNQPQHF. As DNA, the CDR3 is TGTGCCAGCAGCGCGGGACAGGGAAATCAGCCCCAGCATTTT.

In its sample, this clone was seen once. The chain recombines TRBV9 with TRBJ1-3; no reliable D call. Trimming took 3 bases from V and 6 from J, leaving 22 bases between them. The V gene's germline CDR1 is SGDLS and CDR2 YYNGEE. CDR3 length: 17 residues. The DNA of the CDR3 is TGTGCCAGCAGCGGACCCAGTGGTGACATTAGTGAAAACACCATATATTTT. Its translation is CASSGPSGDISENTIYF.

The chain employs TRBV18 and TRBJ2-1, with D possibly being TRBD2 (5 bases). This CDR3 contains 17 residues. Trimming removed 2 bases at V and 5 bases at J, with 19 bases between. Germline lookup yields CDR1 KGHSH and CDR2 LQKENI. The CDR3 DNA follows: TGTGCCAGCTCACCAGAATCCGGACTCTGGGTAGACAATGAGCAGTTCTTC. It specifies CASSPESGLWVDNEQFF. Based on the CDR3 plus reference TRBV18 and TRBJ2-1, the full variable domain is NAGVMQNPRHLVRRRGQEARLRCSPMKGHSHVYWYRQLPEEGLKFMVYLQKENIIDESGMPKERFSAEFPKEGPSILRIQQVVRGDSAAYFCASSPESGLWVDNEQFFGPGTRLTVL.

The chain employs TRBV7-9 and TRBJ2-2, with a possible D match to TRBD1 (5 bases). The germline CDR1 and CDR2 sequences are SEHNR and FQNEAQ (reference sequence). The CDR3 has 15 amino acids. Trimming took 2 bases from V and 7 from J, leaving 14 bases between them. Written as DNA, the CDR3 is TGTGCCAGCAGCTTATTTTATGGTCAGGGCGGGGAGCTGTTTTTT. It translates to CASSLFYGQGGELFF.

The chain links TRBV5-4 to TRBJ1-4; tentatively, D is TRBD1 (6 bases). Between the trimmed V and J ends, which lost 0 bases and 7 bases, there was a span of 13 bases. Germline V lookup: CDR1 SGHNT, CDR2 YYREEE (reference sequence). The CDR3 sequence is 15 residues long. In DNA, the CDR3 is TGTGCCAGCAGCTTGGGAGGGGGTTACGGTGAAAAACTGTTTTTT. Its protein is CASSLGGGYGEKLFF.

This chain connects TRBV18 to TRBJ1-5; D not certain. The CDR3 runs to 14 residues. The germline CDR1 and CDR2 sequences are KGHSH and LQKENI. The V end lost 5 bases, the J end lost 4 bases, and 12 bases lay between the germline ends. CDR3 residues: CASSATGKNQPQHF. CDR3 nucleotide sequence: TGTGCCAGCTCAGCCACCGGGAAAAATCAGCCCCAGCATTTT.